This T cell receptor (beta chain) comes out of a study of CXCR3-negative and CXCR3-positive naive CD8 T cells. Notes on the study in general: The study found more hydrophobic TRB CDR3s in CXCR3-positive naive cells than in CXCR3-negative naive cells.

Each TRB cDNA library was prepared by 5' RACE (with UMI labels). TCRdb reprocessed the 5' RACE reads and keeps a single row for each CDR3 protein, giving no DNA. The table for this sample gives approximately 100,000 distinct CDR3 sequences. As concerns this clonotype: Its antigen is not identified.

This CDR3 is built from 19 residues. CDR1 is SQVTM and CDR2 is ANQGSEA in the germline V gene. V and J are TRBV29-1 and TRBJ2-4; TCRdb's D call of TRBD1 is untestable without DNA. The specimen sequenced was naive CXCR3+ CD8+ T cells from blood. Sample subset: CD45RO-CCR7+CD27+CD95- naive CD8+ T cells expressing CXCR3 (TNR3+). The receptor was isolated from a human donor in good health. Some clones in this sample may be carry-over from other donors' samples. CDR3 loop: CSVEVPGTDCSVAKNIQYF.